The clone carrying this TCR beta chain appeared a few times. Conversion of TCR transcripts into cDNA relied on 5'RACE template switching, which added a universal primer site and UMIs. TCRdb independently ran MiXCR on the 5' RACE reads; one entry per CDR3 protein. The sample has approximately 96,000 distinct CDR3 sequences; about 8.4% are singletons. The entry originates in a study of T cells after yellow fever vaccination. Study conclusions and caveats: Post-booster reappearance was seen for most primary-vaccination clones (about 96% CD4, around 88% CD8). Abundant bulk-derived clonotypes could contaminate FACS-sorted repertoires.

Germline V gene data show CDR1 as MNHEY and CDR2 as SMNVEV (reference sequence). V was trimmed by 6 bases and J by 4 bases, leaving 18 bases between them. The CDR3 runs 16 residues. The sequenced sample was CD8+ T cells not binding an NS4B(214-222) dextramer, sorted from PBMCs, obtained more than 14 days after the first yellow fever vaccination. V is TRBV27 and J is TRBJ1-4; TRBD1 might be the D (6 bases). This TCR came from a man between 18 and 35 years old who received the YFV17D yellow fever vaccine. The CDR3 here is CASSPSPGGLNEKLFF. The CDR3 coding sequence is TGTGCCAGCAGCCCCTCGCCGGGGGGCCTTAATGAAAAACTGTTTTTT.